The entry below describes one TCR beta chain. The antigen remains undetermined. The data belong to a study of OX40 agonist ivuxolimab in advanced cancers. Turning to the study itself: The patients received agonistic anti-OX40 (CD134) antibody ivuxolimab.

Repertoires were generated with immunoSEQ multiplex PCR, while TCRdb's copy carries only in-frame clones and drops some. The sample shows about 68,000 clones, roughly 83% of them seen only once. Regarding the study as a whole: Dosing at 0.1 to 3.0 mg/kg was accompanied by clonal expansion of CD4+ and CD8+ blood T cells by week 6.

Baseline, cycle 4 day 1, and cycle 7 day 1 were the blood sampling points. In germline, CDR1 is MNHEY, CDR2 SMNVEV (reference sequence). Trimming cost V 5 bases and J 14 bases, with 18 bases left between them. There are 12 residues in the CDR3. The chain links TRBV27 to TRBJ1-2; maybe TRBD1 (6 bases). The source was CD4+ or CD8+ T cells sorted from blood, collected in a trial of the OX40 agonist ivuxolimab. The clonotype was recovered from an adult with an advanced solid tumor such as melanoma, head and neck, liver or kidney cancer. The CDR3 is CASSVTQGTETF. The CDR3 DNA is TGTGCCAGCAGTGTAACACAGGGCACGGAAACCTTC.